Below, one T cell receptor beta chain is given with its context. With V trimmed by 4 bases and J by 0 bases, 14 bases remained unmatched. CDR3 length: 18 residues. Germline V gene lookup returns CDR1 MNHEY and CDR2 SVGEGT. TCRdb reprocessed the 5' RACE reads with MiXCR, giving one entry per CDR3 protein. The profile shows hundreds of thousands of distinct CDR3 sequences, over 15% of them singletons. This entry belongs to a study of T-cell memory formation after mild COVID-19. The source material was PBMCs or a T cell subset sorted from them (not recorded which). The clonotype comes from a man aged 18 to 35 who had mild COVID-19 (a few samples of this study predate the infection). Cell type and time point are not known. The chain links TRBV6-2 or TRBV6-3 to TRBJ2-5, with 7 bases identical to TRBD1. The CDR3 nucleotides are TGTGCCAGCAGTTTCCACCTTCCGACAGGGACGTACCAAGAGACCCAGTACTTC. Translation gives CASSFHLPTGTYQETQYF.